This TCR beta chain was sequenced in a study of blood T cell repertoires in COVID-19. Study summary: COVID-19 samples collected from the United States, Italy and Spain covered acute and convalescent phases. T cells, B-cell-depleted T cells, or PBMCs provided the cDNA or gDNA that served as material.

Germline CDR1 and CDR2: MNHNS and SASEGT. Trimming removed 3 bases at V and 4 bases at J, with 6 bases between. The CDR3 runs 12 residues. Authors' methods: The assay estimated nucleated cells by amplifying reference gene primers. TCRdb's table, derived via immunoSEQ multiplex PCR, lists solely in-frame clones and lacks some. V, J and clone size were drawn from that table, and D and trimming were deduced from the DNA. This sample has about 35,000 clones, with less than 95% found just once. What was sequenced was peripheral blood. The sequence derives from a man at least 80 years old with acute or convalescent COVID-19. The chain has TRBV6-1 and TRBJ1-1; no firm D call. The DNA of the CDR3 is TGTGCCAGCAGTGACCCCGGCACTGAAGCTTTCTTT. This gives the protein CASSDPGTEAFF.